This T cell receptor beta chain was sequenced during a study of blood T cells in healthy people across ages. The ends were cut back, 0 bases at V and 0 bases at J, with 7 bases in the middle. From germline, CDR1 is SGHNT and CDR2 YYREEE (reference sequence). The CDR3 extends over 15 amino acids. This clonotype has at least ten counts. Primed by a sample-barcoded 5' primer and a J-beta primer mix, a second PCR proceeded for 7 to 11 cycles. The template-switch adaptor, which had 12 random nucleotides, put a tag on each cDNA molecule. TCRdb ran MiXCR on the 5' RACE reads and lists one entry per CDR3 protein. This table has over 600,000 distinct CDR3 sequences, around 41% appearing once.

This sequence was found in a man of 80 years or more in good health. The sequencing input was blood. V and J are TRBV5-4 and TRBJ2-4; no firm D call. CDR3 sequence (DNA): TGTGCCAGCAGCTTGGGACACCTAGCCAAAAACATTCAGTACTTC. This sequence encodes CASSLGHLAKNIQYF.